Listed here is a single TCR beta chain. The sample originates from a study of shared clonotypes between healthy human individuals. The V gene lost 0 bases and the J gene lost 5 bases, with 14 bases spanning the gap. This CDR3 is 15 amino acids long. Germline V gives CDR1 SGHRS, CDR2 YFSETQ. Using immunoSEQ multiplex PCR, the repertoire was profiled, and TCRdb retains in-frame clones only, with some absent. The sample holds roughly 490,000 clones; 76% are singletons and the top ten take 13%. The clonotype comes from a woman in her 40s in good health. Some clones in this sample may be carry-over from other donors' samples. The V and J genes are TRBV5-1 and TRBJ1-1, with D maybe TRBD1 (6 bases). Input material: PBMCs. The CDR3 region has the DNA TGCGCCAGCAGCTTGGAAGGGGAGGGACATACTGAAGCTTTCTTT. Its protein is CASSLEGEGHTEAFF.